Below are 16 T cell receptor beta chains sequenced from a single sample in a study of blood T cell repertoires in COVID-19. Repertoires were generated with immunoSEQ multiplex PCR, while TCRdb's copy carries only in-frame clones and drops some. Here the sample spans roughly 130,000 clones, around 88% being singletons. Sample: PBMCs or T cells enriched from blood (not recorded which). These receptors were obtained from a woman between 45 and 65 years old who had recovered from COVID-19.

V and J are TRBV7-3 and TRBJ2-6; the D gene is possibly TRBD2 (5 bases). Per germline, CDR1 SGHTA and CDR2 FQGTGA. There are 16 residues in the CDR3. Trimming took 6 bases from V and 3 from J, leaving 15 bases between them. The CDR3: CASSPNVGVGANVLTF. In DNA, the CDR3 is TGTGCCAGCAGTCCAAATGTCGGGGTTGGGGCCAACGTCCTGACTTTC.

This clone was picked up a small number of times. The V call is TRBV19, the J call TRBJ1-1, with D maybe TRBD1 (5 bases). Germline CDR1 and CDR2: LNHDA and SQIVND (reference sequence). The CDR3 is 12 amino acids. Between the trimmed V and J ends, which lost 11 bases and 7 bases, there was a span of 17 bases. CDR3 nucleotides: TGTGCCGTATCCAGGGAGCGGGGTGAAGCTTTCTTT. Translating it yields CAVSRERGEAFF.

The DNA for the CDR3 is TGCGCCAGCAGCCAAGGTTCCTATCAGCCCCAGCATTTT. As protein: CASSQGSYQPQHF. This chain links TRBV4-3 with TRBJ1-5, with D hard to call. Trimming removed 1 base at V and 5 bases at J, with 6 bases between. The CDR3 has 13 residues. CDR1 is LGHNA, CDR2 YSLEER, per germline.

The chain carries TRBV13 and TRBJ2-7; a possible D gene is TRBD2 (5 bases). Per germline, CDR1 PRHDT and CDR2 FYEKMQ (reference sequence). The CDR3 runs 13 residues. The V end was cut by 6 bases, the J end by 0 bases, with 9 bases between. The CDR3 sequence is CASRRGNSYEQYF. In DNA, the CDR3 is TGTGCCAGCAGAAGAGGGAACTCCTACGAGCAGTACTTC.

The chain recombines TRBV3-1 (or the pseudogene TRBV3-2) with TRBJ1-5; D gene ambiguous. V shed 0 bases and J shed 7 bases, with 4 bases lying between them. Germline CDR1 and CDR2: LGHDT and YNNKEL (reference sequence). The CDR3 runs 12 residues. The CDR3 loop reads CASSQDQQPQHF. DNA for the CDR3: TGTGCCAGCAGCCAAGATCAACAGCCCCAGCATTTT.

The DNA of the CDR3 is TGTGCCAGCAGTTACGGTACAGGGGGCCGTGAAGCTTTCTTT. This translates into CASSYGTGGREAFF. The chain couples TRBV6-5 to TRBJ1-1, with 9 bases identical to TRBD1. This CDR3 contains 14 residues. Looked up from germline, CDR1 is MNHEY and CDR2 is SVGAGI. Losses at the gene ends were 2 bases for V and 7 bases for J; bases not matched to a gene: 5.

The CDR3 reads CASSQGQGAREQYF. DNA for the CDR3: TGTGCCAGCAGTCAAGGACAGGGGGCGAGGGAGCAGTACTTC. This rearrangement joins TRBV27 to TRBJ2-7, with 11 bases identical to TRBD1. Trimming at V came to 5 bases and at J to 7 bases, leaving 7 bases not matched to a gene. CDR1 is MNHEY and CDR2 is SMNVEV in the germline V gene (reference sequence). The CDR3 is 14 amino acids.

The count of this clone is one. V gene TRBV27 combines with J gene TRBJ1-5; 7 bases agree with TRBD1. V gave up 6 bases and J gave up 3 bases; unmatched junction bases: 5. The CDR3 contains 14 residues. Germline CDR1 reads MNHEY; CDR2 reads SMNVEV (reference sequence). The CDR3 DNA follows: TGTGCCAGCAGGACAGGGTGGGACAATCAGCCCCAGCATTTT. This sequence encodes CASRTGWDNQPQHF.

This chain uses TRBV10-2 with TRBJ2-3, with D maybe TRBD2 (5 bases). Trimming shortened V by 3 bases and J by 2 bases, and 12 bases separated the two germline ends. CDR1 is WSHSY, CDR2 SAAADI, per germline. CDR3 length equals 15 residues. CDR3 loop: CASSEGLAHTDTQYF. CDR3 nucleotide sequence: TGCGCCAGCAGTGAAGGGCTAGCCCACACAGATACGCAGTATTTT.

The CDR3 is CASSPGTYNEQFF. CDR3 in DNA: TGCGCCAGCAGCCCAGGAACGTACAATGAGCAGTTCTTC. The chain employs TRBV5-1 and TRBJ2-1; D uncertain. This CDR3 is built from 13 residues. Trimming pared 4 bases from V and 4 bases from J, leaving 9 bases between. CDR1 and CDR2 from the germline V gene are SGHRS and YFSETQ.

This clone was picked up a small number of times. This chain joins TRBV4-1 and TRBJ2-2; no clear D. Trimming took off 3 bases at V and 1 base at J, with 6 bases between the two ends. CDR3 length: 14 residues. Looked up from germline, CDR1 is MGHRA and CDR2 is YSYEKL. CDR3 in DNA: TGCGCCAGCAGCCAGTACATGAACACCGGGGAGCTGTTTTTT. It specifies CASSQYMNTGELFF.

The chain recombines TRBV7-2 with TRBJ2-3, with TRBD2 matching over 11 bases. Trimming took 3 bases from V and 0 from J; bases not matched to a gene: 2. Germline V CDR1 and CDR2: SGHTA, FQGNSA. The CDR3 extends over 16 amino acids. The CDR3 reads CASSFLAGGSTDTQYF. DNA of the CDR3: TGTGCCAGCAGCTTTCTAGCGGGGGGAAGCACAGATACGCAGTATTTT.

In its sample, this clone was seen once. V gene TRBV27 combines with J gene TRBJ2-3; 8 bases line up with TRBD1. Germline loops: CDR1 MNHEY, CDR2 SMNVEV (reference sequence). There are 14 residues in the CDR3. With 3 bases clipped from V and 4 bases from J, the junction kept 3 bases outside the gene matches. This CDR3 is CASSFGQGPDTQYF. CDR3 DNA sequence: TGTGCCAGCAGTTTTGGACAGGGCCCAGATACGCAGTATTTT.

This chain connects TRBV5-5 to TRBJ2-7; D is perhaps TRBD1 (5 bases). From germline, CDR1 is SGHKS and CDR2 YYEKEE (reference sequence). There are 13 residues in the CDR3. Trimming stripped 4 bases from V and 3 bases from J, with 11 bases between. CDR3 bases: TGTGCCAGCAGCCAAGACAGTTACTACGAGCAGTACTTC. This codes for CASSQDSYYEQYF. The entire variable domain, with the rest obtained from reference TRBV5-5 and TRBJ2-7, is as follows: DAGVTQSPTHLIKTRGQQVTLRCSPISGHKSVSWYQQVLGQGPQFIFQYYEKEERGRGNFPDRFSARQFPNYSSELNVNALLLGDSALYLCASSQDSYYEQYFGPGTRLTVT.

J is TRBJ2-1 and V is TRBV6-2 or TRBV6-3, with 8 bases lining up with TRBD1. CDR3 size: 15 residues. The J segment lost 3 bases and the V segment lost 6 bases, leaving 7 bases of the junction unmatched. Germline V gives CDR1 MNHEY, CDR2 SVGEGT. CDR3: CASSPDRAVYNEQFF. CDR3 nucleotide sequence: TGTGCCAGCAGCCCGGACAGGGCTGTCTACAATGAGCAGTTCTTC.

This clone appeared a single time. The chain links TRBV5-6 to TRBJ1-1; 8 nucleotides align to TRBD1. The CDR3 is 14 amino acids. CDR1 SGHDT and CDR2 YYEEEE come from the germline V gene. With V trimmed by 0 bases and J by 3 bases, 1 base remained unmatched. The CDR3 reads CASSLGQGYTEAFF. CDR3 coding DNA: TGTGCCAGCAGCTTGGGACAGGGGTACACTGAAGCTTTCTTT.